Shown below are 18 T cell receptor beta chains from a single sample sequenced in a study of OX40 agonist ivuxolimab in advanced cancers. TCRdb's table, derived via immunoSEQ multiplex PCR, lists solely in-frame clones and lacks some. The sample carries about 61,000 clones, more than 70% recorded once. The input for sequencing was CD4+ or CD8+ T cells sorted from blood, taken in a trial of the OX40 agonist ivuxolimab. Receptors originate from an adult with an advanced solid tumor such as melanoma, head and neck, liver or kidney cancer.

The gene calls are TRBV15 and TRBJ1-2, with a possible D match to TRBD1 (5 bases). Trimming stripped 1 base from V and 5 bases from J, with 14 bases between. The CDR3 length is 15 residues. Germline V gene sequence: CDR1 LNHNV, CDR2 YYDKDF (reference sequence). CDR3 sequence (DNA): TGTGCCACCAGCAGAGCCCCTGACAGCGCGTATGGCTACACCTTC. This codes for CATSRAPDSAYGYTF. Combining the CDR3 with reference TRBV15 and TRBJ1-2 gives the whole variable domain DAMVIQNPRYQVTQFGKPVTLSCSQTLNHNVMYWYQQKSSQAPKLLFHYYDKDFNNEADTPDNFQSRRPNTSFCFLDIRSPGLGDTAMYLCATSRAPDSAYGYTFGSGTRLTVV.

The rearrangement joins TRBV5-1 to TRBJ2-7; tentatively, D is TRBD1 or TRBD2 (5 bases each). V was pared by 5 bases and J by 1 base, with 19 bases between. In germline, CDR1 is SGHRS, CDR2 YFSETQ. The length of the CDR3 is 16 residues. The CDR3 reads CASRKNGGASSYEQYF. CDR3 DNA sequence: TGCGCCAGCAGGAAGAATGGGGGAGCCTCTTCCTACGAGCAGTACTTC.

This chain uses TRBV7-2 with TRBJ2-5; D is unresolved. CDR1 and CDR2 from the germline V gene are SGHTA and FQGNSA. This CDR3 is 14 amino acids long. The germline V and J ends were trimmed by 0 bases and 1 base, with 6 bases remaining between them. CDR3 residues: CASSLARVQETQYF. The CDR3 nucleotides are TGTGCCAGCAGCTTAGCCCGGGTCCAAGAGACCCAGTACTTC.

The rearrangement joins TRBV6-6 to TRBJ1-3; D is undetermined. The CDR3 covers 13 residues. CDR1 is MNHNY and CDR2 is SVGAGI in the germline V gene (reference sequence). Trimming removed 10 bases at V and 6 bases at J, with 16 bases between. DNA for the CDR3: TGTGCCACCCAGGAGGCAAATGAAAACACCATATATTTT. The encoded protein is CATQEANENTIYF.

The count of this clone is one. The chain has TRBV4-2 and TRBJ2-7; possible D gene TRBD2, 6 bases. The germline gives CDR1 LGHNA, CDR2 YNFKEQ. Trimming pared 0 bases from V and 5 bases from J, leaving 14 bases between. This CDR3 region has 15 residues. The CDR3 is CASSQEEGRRHEQYF. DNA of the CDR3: TGTGCCAGCAGCCAAGAGGAGGGGAGGCGGCACGAGCAGTACTTC.

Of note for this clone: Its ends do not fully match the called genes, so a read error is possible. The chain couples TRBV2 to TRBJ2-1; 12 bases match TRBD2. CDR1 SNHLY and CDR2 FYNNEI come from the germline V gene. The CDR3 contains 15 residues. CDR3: CASTRTSGDDNERFF. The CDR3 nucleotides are TGTGCCAGCACCCGGACTAGCGGGGATGACAATGAGCGGTTCTTC.

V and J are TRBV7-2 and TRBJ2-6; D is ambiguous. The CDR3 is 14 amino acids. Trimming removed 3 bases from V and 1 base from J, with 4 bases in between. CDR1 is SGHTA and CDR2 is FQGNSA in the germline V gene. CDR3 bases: TGTGCCAGCAGCTTTGTATCTGGGGCCAACGTCCTGACTTTC. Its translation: CASSFVSGANVLTF.

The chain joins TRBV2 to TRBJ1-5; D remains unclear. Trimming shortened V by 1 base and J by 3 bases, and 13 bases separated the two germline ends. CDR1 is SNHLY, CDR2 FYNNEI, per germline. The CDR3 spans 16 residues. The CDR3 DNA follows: TGTGCCAGCAGTGAAGGGAAACAGAAACCCAATCAGCCCCAGCATTTT. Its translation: CASSEGKQKPNQPQHF.

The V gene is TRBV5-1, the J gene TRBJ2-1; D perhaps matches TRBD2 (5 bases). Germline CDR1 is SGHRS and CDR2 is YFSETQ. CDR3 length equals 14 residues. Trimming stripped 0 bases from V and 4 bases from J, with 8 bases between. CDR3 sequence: CASSLERAYNEQFF. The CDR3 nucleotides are TGCGCCAGCAGCTTGGAGAGGGCTTACAATGAGCAGTTCTTC.

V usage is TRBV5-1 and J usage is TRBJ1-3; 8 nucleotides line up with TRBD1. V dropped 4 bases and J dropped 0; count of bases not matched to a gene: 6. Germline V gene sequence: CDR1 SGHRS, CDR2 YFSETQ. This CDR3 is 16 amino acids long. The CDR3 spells CASSPRQGISGNTIYF. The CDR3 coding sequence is TGCGCCAGCAGCCCCCGACAGGGGATCTCTGGAAACACCATATATTTT.

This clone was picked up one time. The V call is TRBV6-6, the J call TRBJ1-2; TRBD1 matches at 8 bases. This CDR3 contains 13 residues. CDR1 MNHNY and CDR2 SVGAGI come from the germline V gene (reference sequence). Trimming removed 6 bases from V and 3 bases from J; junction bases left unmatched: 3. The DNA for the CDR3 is TGTGCCAGCAGACAGACAGGGGACTATGGCTACACCTTC. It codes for CASRQTGDYGYTF.

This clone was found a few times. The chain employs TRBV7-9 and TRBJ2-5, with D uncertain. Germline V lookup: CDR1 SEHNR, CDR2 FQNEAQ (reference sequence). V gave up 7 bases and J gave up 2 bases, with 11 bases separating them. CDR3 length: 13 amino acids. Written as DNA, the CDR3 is TGTGCCAGCACCGCCACCGGACAAGAGACCCAGTACTTC. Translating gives CASTATGQETQYF.

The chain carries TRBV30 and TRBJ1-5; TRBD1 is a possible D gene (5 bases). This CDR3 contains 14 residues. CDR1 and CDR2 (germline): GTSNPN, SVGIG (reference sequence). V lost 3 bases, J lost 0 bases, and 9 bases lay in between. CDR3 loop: CAWRGPYSNQPQHF. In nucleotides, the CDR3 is TGTGCCTGGAGGGGGCCGTATAGCAATCAGCCCCAGCATTTT.

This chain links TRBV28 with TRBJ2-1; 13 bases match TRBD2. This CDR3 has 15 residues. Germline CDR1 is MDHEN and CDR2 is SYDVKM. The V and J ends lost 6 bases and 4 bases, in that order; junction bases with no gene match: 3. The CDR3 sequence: CASSRTSGRYNEQFF. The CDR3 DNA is TGTGCCAGCAGCCGGACTAGCGGGAGATACAATGAGCAGTTCTTC.

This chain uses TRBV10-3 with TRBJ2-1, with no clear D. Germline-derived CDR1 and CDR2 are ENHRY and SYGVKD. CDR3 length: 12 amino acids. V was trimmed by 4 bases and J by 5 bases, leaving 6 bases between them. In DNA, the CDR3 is TGTGCCATCAGTGTAAGTGACAATGAGCAGTTCTTC. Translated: CAISVSDNEQFF.

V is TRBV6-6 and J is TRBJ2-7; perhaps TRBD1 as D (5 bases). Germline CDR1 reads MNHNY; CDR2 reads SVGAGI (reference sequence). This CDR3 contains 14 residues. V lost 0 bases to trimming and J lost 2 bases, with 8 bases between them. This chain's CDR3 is CASSYSLGAYEQYF. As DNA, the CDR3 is TGTGCCAGCAGTTACTCGTTAGGGGCCTACGAGCAGTACTTC.

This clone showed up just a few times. CDR3 nucleotides: TGTGCCAGCAGTCCCCCGCGAAGGGCTAGCGGGACCCTAGAGACCCAGTACTTC. This codes for CASSPPRRASGTLETQYF. The chain recombines TRBV4-2 with TRBJ2-5; TRBD2 matches 9 bases. Germline V gene lookup returns CDR1 LGHNA and CDR2 YNFKEQ. V shed 6 bases and J 4 bases; nucleotides not matched to a gene: 18. The CDR3 is made up of 18 amino acids.

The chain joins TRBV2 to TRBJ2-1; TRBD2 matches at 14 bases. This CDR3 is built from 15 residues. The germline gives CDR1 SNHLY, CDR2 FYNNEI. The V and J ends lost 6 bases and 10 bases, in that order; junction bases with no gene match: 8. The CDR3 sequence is CASSPGLAGAEEQFF. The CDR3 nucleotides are TGTGCCAGCAGCCCGGGACTAGCGGGAGCTGAGGAGCAGTTCTTC.